This T cell receptor (beta chain) was documented in a study of T cell responses to AZD1222 COVID-19 vaccine (dated by TCRdb to about 2021). In terms of the full investigation: TCR sequencing covered about 230 trial participants: some 210 given two doses of AZD1222 and about 26 given two doses of MenACWY control vaccine. Trial participants were enrolled by age into subgroups of 18-55, 56-69 and 70-plus years, and roughly 160, 29 and 62 TCR-sequenced participants, respectively, were included in these subgroups. Study-level results and caveats: The vaccine-associated CD4 TCRs covered the entire spike protein, and the dominant responses fell in regions 160-218 and 743-854. After two AZD1222 doses, spike-specific TCR breadth and depth were significantly higher than at day 0 and than in MenACWY recipients. Most participants were white British and females outnumbered males, and the authors suggested that clonal diversity may have been underestimated. In the small 56-69-year group, the increase in depth fell short of significance, most likely because of low power. Only a handful of AZD1222 recipients were SARS-CoV-2 seropositive at baseline, limiting conclusions about previously exposed vaccinees. Epitopes outside the regions mutated in the B.1.351 and B.1.1.7 variants were reportedly recognized by nearly half of the unique spike-specific TCRs. Because no samples from the day 14 peak response were available, repertoires could be characterized only after the peak T cell response.

The CDR3 covers 18 residues, taking in both the cysteine and the phenylalanine. The read is trimmed to its CDR3 DNA, 54 bases read in frame from base 1. V and J are truncated by 3 bases and 0 bases respectively, leaving an intervening sequence of 23 bases. The germline V gene encodes CDR1 SQVTM and CDR2 ANQGSEA. Turning to this clone: Its antigen target is currently unknown. One base away there is no much larger clone; base qualities are not given.

The CDR3 regions of human TCRbeta chains were subjected to immunosequencing. Per the original workflow: Repertoire TCRs were checked for matches against a reference library of SARS-CoV-2-specific TCRs that had been generated using the MIRA antigen-specificity platform. Breadth was defined as the fraction of unique TCRs that were SARS-CoV-2-associated, and depth was defined as the fraction of total T cells that were SARS-CoV-2-associated. Using the MIRA data, each spike-specific TCR was mapped to the spike region that the TCR reacts to and placed in a CD4 or CD8 class. Log10-transformed breadth and depth values were compared by one-way ANOVA with Sidak's multiple comparisons tests. Drawn from immuneACCESS, this table holds only the in-frame rearrangements with V and J called that TCRdb kept. Clones are partly lost; checked studies trace under half to an unresolved V gene and leave the rest unexplained. The V and J calls and clone size are taken from that table; D and trimming were inferred from the DNA. The sample contains 95,000 to 100,000 clones, approximately 87% of them found a single time. Jointly, the top ten make up around 9.6% of the sample.

Read against the paper, the sample's time point label means: about 28 days (+/-7) after the second vaccine dose. AZD1222 recipients whose second dose came at about 4 weeks and those whose second dose came at about 12 weeks were combined into one group, since spike-specific TCR depth and breadth did not differ between the two schedules. Vaccinee samples came from UK trials COV001 and COV002, including a single-blind randomized controlled phase 2/3 trial of AZD1222 (ChAdOx1 nCoV-19) in healthy adults. For TCRbeta chain sequencing, PBMC samples from trial participants were taken at day 0 and at day 28 after the second dose.

The input for sequencing was peripheral blood, taken 28 days after the second AZD1222 dose. The chain is encoded by TRBV29-1 joined to TRBJ1-1, with a weak D call of TRBD1 (5 bases match). This clonotype was sampled from an adult who received the AZD1222 COVID-19 vaccine. The CDR3 region reads CSVEGRAETQNMNTEAFF. The sequence in DNA is TGCAGCGTTGAGGGGCGGGCGGAAACCCAAAACATGAACACTGAAGCTTTCTTT.